These 19 T cell receptor beta chains were all obtained from the same sample, sequenced in a study of blood T cell repertoires in COVID-19. Generated by immunoSEQ multiplex PCR, the TCRdb table keeps only in-frame clones and is missing some. The data hold 130,000 to 150,000 clones, with around nine tenths observed a single time. Sample: peripheral blood. These receptors were obtained from a human donor in a cohort sampled during active COVID-19.

The rearrangement joins TRBV5-6 to TRBJ1-1, with 9 bases that match TRBD1. The CDR3 has 14 amino acids. The germline V gene encodes CDR1 SGHDT and CDR2 YYEEEE. The V segment lost 0 bases and the J segment 4 bases; nucleotides outside the gene matches: 1. The CDR3 nucleotides are TGTGCCAGCAGCTTGGGACAGGGGGGCACTGAAGCTTTCTTT. Encoded protein: CASSLGQGGTEAFF.

The J gene is TRBJ2-3, the V gene TRBV5-1, with 10 bases fitting TRBD2. J was trimmed by 9 bases and V by 4 bases; bases with no gene match: 14. Germline CDR1 reads SGHRS; CDR2 reads YFSETQ. The CDR3 is 16 residues long. The CDR3 protein is CASSVGTSATTGTQYF. CDR3 nucleotides: TGCGCCAGCAGCGTCGGGACTAGCGCAACCACTGGAACGCAGTATTTT.

The CDR3 DNA reads as TGTGCCAGCAGCTTTTTGCTAGCGGGGTGGACAGATACGCAGTATTTT. Its translation is CASSFLLAGWTDTQYF. The chain couples TRBV5-5 to TRBJ2-3; 9 bases fit TRBD2. V trimming: 2 bases; J trimming: 3 bases; junction bases outside the gene matches: 7. This CDR3 region has 16 residues. Germline CDR1 and CDR2: SGHKS and YYEKEE (reference sequence).

The chain employs TRBV7-2 and TRBJ2-2; 13 bases align to TRBD2. The trim removed 5 bases at V and 8 bases at J, leaving 8 bases unmatched. The CDR3 consists of 16 residues. The germline gives CDR1 SGHTA, CDR2 FQGNSA. CDR3 protein: CASSPRTSGRGGELFF. The CDR3, as DNA: TGTGCCAGCAGCCCGCGGACTAGCGGGAGAGGAGGGGAGCTGTTTTTT.

The rearrangement joins TRBV29-1 to TRBJ2-3, with D perhaps TRBD1 (6 bases). CDR1 SQVTM and CDR2 ANQGSEA come from the germline V gene. The CDR3 runs 12 residues. Trimming pared 7 bases from V and 6 bases from J, leaving 14 bases between. The CDR3 coding sequence is TGCAGCGCCAGAATCACAGGGGATACGCAGTATTTT. Its translation is CSARITGDTQYF.

The chain employs TRBV20-1 and TRBJ1-2; D call uncertain. The CDR3 sequence is 11 residues long. The germline V gene has CDR1 DFQATT and CDR2 SNEGSKA (reference sequence). The V end was cut by 3 bases, the J end by 4 bases, with 6 bases between. CDR3: CSARAPYGYTF. CDR3 DNA: TGCAGTGCTAGGGCACCCTATGGCTACACCTTC.

This rearrangement joins TRBV5-8 to TRBJ2-4, with TRBD1 matching over 8 bases. Germline lookup yields CDR1 SGHTS and CDR2 YDEGEE. The CDR3 runs to 15 residues. V lost 2 bases and J lost 0; bases outside the gene matches: 1. CDR3 coding DNA: TGTGCCAGCAGCTTCGGGACAGGAGCCAAAAACATTCAGTACTTC. Protein product: CASSFGTGAKNIQYF.

The rearrangement uses TRBV6-5 and TRBJ1-1, with D perhaps matching TRBD1 (6 bases). CDR3 length equals 11 residues. Trimming pared 5 bases from V and 11 bases from J, leaving 12 bases between. Germline CDR1 reads MNHEY; CDR2 reads SVGAGI. As DNA, the CDR3 is TGTGCCAGCAGTCAGGGGCGGATGGCTTTCTTT. Protein product: CASSQGRMAFF.

The rearrangement links TRBV6-5 to TRBJ1-3; D is possibly TRBD1 (6 bases). Germline V gene lookup returns CDR1 MNHEY and CDR2 SVGAGI. The V gene lost 2 bases and the J gene lost 0 bases, with 8 bases spanning the gap. The CDR3 consists of 15 residues. The DNA for the CDR3 is TGTGCCAGCAGTTACGGGGGCCGCTCTGGAAACACCATATATTTT. Translating gives CASSYGGRSGNTIYF.

The rearrangement uses TRBV12-3 or TRBV12-4 and TRBJ1-1; a possible D gene is TRBD1 (5 bases). Trimming stripped 5 bases from V and 3 bases from J, with 10 bases between. The CDR3 has 13 residues. The CDR3, as DNA: TGTGCCAGCAGTCCAACAGGATACACTGAAGCTTTCTTT. The encoded protein is CASSPTGYTEAFF.

This chain connects TRBV2 to TRBJ1-2, with 7 positions matching TRBD1. The V and J ends lost 9 bases and 9 bases, in that order; junction bases with no gene match: 22. The germline gives CDR1 SNHLY, CDR2 FYNNEI. CDR3 length: 16 amino acids. The chain's CDR3 is CARSFTGARSTASYTF. CDR3 nucleotide sequence: TGTGCCAGAAGTTTTACAGGGGCGCGGTCTACGGCCAGCTACACCTTC.

The chain recombines TRBV4-1 with TRBJ1-5, with no clear D. The CDR3 is 15 residues long. Trimming removed 4 bases at V and 2 bases at J, with 12 bases between. The germline gives CDR1 MGHRA, CDR2 YSYEKL. CDR3 coding DNA: TGCGCCAGCAGCCCACGGGGTATTGGCAATCAGCCCCAGCATTTT. This sequence encodes CASSPRGIGNQPQHF.

The CDR3 protein is CASSLTDLAGNNEQFF. The CDR3 nucleotides read TGCGCCAGCAGCCTGACAGACCTAGCGGGGAACAATGAGCAGTTCTTC. The gene calls are TRBV5-1 and TRBJ2-1; 9 bases fit TRBD2. Germline V lookup: CDR1 SGHRS, CDR2 YFSETQ. The length of the CDR3 is 16 residues. Trimming took 4 bases from V and 5 from J; bases not matched to a gene: 10.

The V and J genes are TRBV11-2 and TRBJ2-7; TRBD1 matches at 7 bases. The CDR3 totals 15 residues. J was trimmed by 3 bases and V by 5 bases; bases with no gene match: 10. Germline-derived CDR1 and CDR2 are SGHAT and FQNNGV. CDR3 DNA sequence: TGTGCCAGCAGCCTCGAACCTGACAGGGTCTACGAGCAGTACTTC. This encodes CASSLEPDRVYEQYF.

The genes are TRBV30 and TRBJ1-3, with D perhaps matching TRBD1 (5 bases). This CDR3 is 14 amino acids long. Germline CDR1 GTSNPN, CDR2 SVGIG (reference sequence). Between the trimmed V and J ends, which lost 5 bases and 2 bases, there was a span of 13 bases. CDR3 loop: CAWRPGAPGNTIYF. DNA for the CDR3: TGTGCCTGGCGTCCTGGGGCTCCTGGAAACACCATATATTTT.

This chain joins TRBV27 and TRBJ1-1; a possible D gene is TRBD1 (6 bases). Germline V gene data show CDR1 as MNHEY and CDR2 as SMNVEV (reference sequence). This CDR3 spans 16 amino acids. Trimming stripped 5 bases from V and 0 bases from J, with 16 bases between. Here the CDR3 reads CASSPIYDRLNTEAFF. CDR3 bases: TGTGCCAGCAGTCCAATTTACGACAGGTTGAACACTGAAGCTTTCTTT.

This clone has only one observation. The chain links TRBV7-2 to TRBJ2-7; 11 bases map to TRBD2. Germline V CDR1 and CDR2: SGHTA, FQGNSA. With 5 bases clipped from V and 7 bases from J, the junction kept 22 bases outside the gene matches. There are 19 residues in the CDR3. The CDR3, as DNA: TGTGCCAGCAGCCCGGTCGGTTCTAGCGGGAGGTTCGGAGGGTGGGAGCAGTACTTC. Translation: CASSPVGSSGRFGGWEQYF.

This chain uses TRBV3-1 (or the pseudogene TRBV3-2) with TRBJ1-1, with unresolved D. Germline CDR1 LGHDT, CDR2 YNNKEL (reference sequence). V was pared by 1 base and J by 0 bases, with 12 bases between. The CDR3 has 16 amino acids. The CDR3 loop is CASSQVGVEVNTEAFF. CDR3 in DNA: TGTGCCAGCAGCCAAGTAGGAGTGGAGGTGAACACTGAAGCTTTCTTT.

The chain is built from TRBV11-3 and TRBJ2-7; 12 positions agree with TRBD2. The CDR3 has 18 residues. After removal of 0 bases from V and 3 bases from J, the junction contained 9 bases not matched to a gene. CDR1 SGHNT and CDR2 YENEEA come from the germline V gene. The DNA of the CDR3 is TGTGCCAGCAGCTTAGAAGGGCCCGGGACTAGCGGGTTCTACGAGCAGTACTTC. Translated: CASSLEGPGTSGFYEQYF.